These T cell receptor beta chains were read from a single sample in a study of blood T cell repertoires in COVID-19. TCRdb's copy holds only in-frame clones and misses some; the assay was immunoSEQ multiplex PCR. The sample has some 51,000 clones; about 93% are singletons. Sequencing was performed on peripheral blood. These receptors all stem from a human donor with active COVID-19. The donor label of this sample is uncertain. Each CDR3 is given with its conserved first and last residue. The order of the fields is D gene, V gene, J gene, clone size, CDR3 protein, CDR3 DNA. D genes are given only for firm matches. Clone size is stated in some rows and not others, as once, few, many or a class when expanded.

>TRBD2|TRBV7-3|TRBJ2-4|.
CASSLTEGSGGLVAKNIQYF
TGTGCCAGCAGCTTAACGGAGGGTAGCGGGGGGCTTGTAGCCAAAAACATTCAGTACTTC
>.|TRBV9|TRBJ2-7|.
CASSVYPQGYEQYF
TGTGCCAGCAGCGTATATCCCCAGGGCTACGAGCAGTACTTC
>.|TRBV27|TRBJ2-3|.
CASGPETEADTQYF
TGTGCCAGTGGACCAGAGACGGAGGCAGATACGCAGTATTTT
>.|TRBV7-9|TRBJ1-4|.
CASSLALKEEKLFF
TGTGCCAGCAGCTTAGCCTTAAAGGAGGAAAAACTGTTTTTT
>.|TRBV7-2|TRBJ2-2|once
CASSIFGELFF
TGTGCCAGCAGCATCTTCGGGGAGCTGTTTTTT
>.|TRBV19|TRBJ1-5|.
CASSPTGSNQPQHF
TGTGCCAGTAGTCCGACAGGCTCCAATCAGCCCCAGCATTTT
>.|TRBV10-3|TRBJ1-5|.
CAISESSEAAQHF
TGTGCCATCAGTGAGTCATCTGAGGCGGCGCAGCATTTT
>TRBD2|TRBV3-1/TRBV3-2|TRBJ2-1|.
CASSQVRGGGGLYNEQFF
TGTGCCAGCAGCCAAGTCCGGGGCGGCGGGGGGCTTTACAATGAGCAGTTCTTC
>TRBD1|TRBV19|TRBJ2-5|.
CASSITGDWETQYF
TGTGCCAGTAGTATTACAGGGGATTGGGAGACCCAGTACTTC
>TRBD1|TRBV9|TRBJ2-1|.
CASSVGQGTGLGYNEQFF
TGTGCCAGCAGCGTGGGACAGGGTACGGGGCTGGGGTACAATGAGCAGTTCTTC
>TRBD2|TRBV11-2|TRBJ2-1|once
CASSLALAGVSYNEQFF
TGTGCCAGCAGCTTAGCACTAGCGGGAGTTTCCTACAATGAGCAGTTCTTC
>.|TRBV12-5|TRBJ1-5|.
CASGWPGARDQPQHF
TGTGCTAGTGGTTGGCCAGGGGCCCGAGATCAGCCCCAGCATTTT
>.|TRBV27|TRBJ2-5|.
CASSLGTTQYF
TGTGCCAGCAGTTTGGGGACAACCCAGTACTTC
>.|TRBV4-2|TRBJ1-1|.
CASSQERGQITMYAFF
TGTGCCAGCAGCCAAGAGCGAGGACAGATTACGATGTATGCTTTCTTT
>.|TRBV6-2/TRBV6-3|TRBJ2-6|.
CASSPSRQDGANVLTF
TGTGCCAGCAGCCCTTCCCGACAGGATGGGGCCAACGTCCTGACTTTC
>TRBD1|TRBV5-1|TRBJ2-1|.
CASRDRVGDEQFF
TGCGCCAGCAGGGACAGGGTAGGCGATGAGCAGTTCTTC
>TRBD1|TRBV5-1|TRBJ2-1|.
CASSLGTGLEQFF
TGCGCCAGCAGCTTGGGGACAGGGCTTGAGCAGTTCTTC
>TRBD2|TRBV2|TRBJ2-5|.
CASGGTSGARETQYF
TGTGCCAGTGGGGGGACTAGCGGGGCCCGGGAGACCCAGTACTTC
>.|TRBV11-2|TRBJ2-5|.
CASSLGAQETQYF
TGTGCCAGCAGCTTAGGGGCCCAAGAGACCCAGTACTTC
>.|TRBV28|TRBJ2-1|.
CASRRYTSAYNEQFF
TGTGCCAGCAGACGATACACCTCCGCCTACAATGAGCAGTTCTTC
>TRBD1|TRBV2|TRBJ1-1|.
CASSVNRGGETEAFF
TGTGCCAGCAGCGTTAACAGGGGGGGAGAGACTGAAGCTTTCTTT
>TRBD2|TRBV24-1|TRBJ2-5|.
CATSDPWAGGETQYF
TGTGCCACCAGTGATCCTTGGGCGGGGGGAGAGACCCAGTACTTC
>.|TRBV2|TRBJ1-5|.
CASSEDSYSNQPQHF
TGTGCCAGCAGTGAGGACAGTTATAGCAATCAGCCCCAGCATTTT
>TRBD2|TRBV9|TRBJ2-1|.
CASSVGPAGRNEQFF
TGTGCCAGCAGCGTAGGGCCAGCGGGAAGGAATGAGCAGTTCTTC
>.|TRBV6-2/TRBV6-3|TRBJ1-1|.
CASSYSRQGGRTEAFF
TGTGCCAGCAGTTACTCGAGGCAGGGTGGACGAACTGAAGCTTTCTTT
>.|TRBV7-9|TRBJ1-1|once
CASSLWPNTEAFF
TGTGCCAGCAGCTTATGGCCGAACACTGAAGCTTTCTTT
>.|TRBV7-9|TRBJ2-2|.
CASSPFFTGELFF
TGTGCCAGCAGCCCGTTTTTCACCGGGGAGCTGTTTTTT
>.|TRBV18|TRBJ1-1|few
CASSPSWGRTEAFF
TGTGCCAGCTCACCATCCTGGGGGCGCACTGAAGCTTTCTTT
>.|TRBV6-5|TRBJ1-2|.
CASRDIAPGYTF
TGTGCCAGCAGGGACATAGCTCCCGGCTACACCTTC
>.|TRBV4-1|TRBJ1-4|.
CASSPPGRANEKLFF
TGCGCCAGCAGCCCCCCCGGGAGGGCTAATGAAAAACTGTTTTTT
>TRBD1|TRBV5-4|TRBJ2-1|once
CASSGWDRRDEQFF
TGTGCCAGCAGCGGGTGGGACAGGCGGGATGAGCAGTTCTTC
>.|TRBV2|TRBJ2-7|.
CASSEVPGDEQYF
TGTGCCAGCAGTGAAGTGCCGGGGGACGAGCAGTACTTC
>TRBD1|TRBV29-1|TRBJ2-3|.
CSVDRTGEDTQYF
TGCAGCGTTGACAGGACAGGGGAAGATACGCAGTATTTT
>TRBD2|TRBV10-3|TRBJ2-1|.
CAISDPGGRYNEQFF
TGTGCCATCAGTGACCCGGGGGGAAGATACAATGAGCAGTTCTTC
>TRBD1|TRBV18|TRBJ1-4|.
CASSRNRQGVNEKLFF
TGTGCCAGCTCACGGAATCGACAGGGGGTTAATGAAAAACTGTTTTTT
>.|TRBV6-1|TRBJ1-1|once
CASSEENTKGGTEAFF
TGTGCCAGCAGTGAAGAGAACACCAAAGGGGGCACTGAAGCTTTCTTT
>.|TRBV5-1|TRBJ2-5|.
CASSLIPGQETQYF
TGCGCCAGCAGCTTAATACCGGGCCAAGAGACCCAGTACTTC
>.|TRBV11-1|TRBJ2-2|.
CASSKNRVNTGELFF
TGTGCCAGCAGCAAAAACAGGGTGAACACCGGGGAGCTGTTTTTT
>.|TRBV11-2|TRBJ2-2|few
CASTPGRLSLNTGELFF
TGTGCCAGCACCCCAGGGCGGTTGAGCCTAAACACCGGGGAGCTGTTTTTT
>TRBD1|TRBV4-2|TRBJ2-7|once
CASSQEVRGHYEQYF
TGTGCCAGCAGCCAAGAGGTCAGGGGGCACTACGAGCAGTACTTC
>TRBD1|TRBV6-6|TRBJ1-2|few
CASSPRGSWGYTF
TGTGCCAGCAGCCCCAGGGGGAGTTGGGGCTACACCTTC
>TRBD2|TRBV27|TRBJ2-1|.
CASSSGRLAGGNEQFF
TGTGCCAGCAGCTCAGGGCGACTAGCGGGAGGAAATGAGCAGTTCTTC
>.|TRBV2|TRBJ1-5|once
CASSDRGRLSNQPQHF
TGTGCCAGCAGCGACAGAGGACGGCTCAGCAATCAGCCCCAGCATTTT
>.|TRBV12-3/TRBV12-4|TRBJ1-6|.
CASSTGSWSPLHF
TGTGCCAGCAGCACAGGTAGTTGGTCACCCCTCCACTTT
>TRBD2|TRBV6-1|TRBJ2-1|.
CACGLAGGALNEQFF
TGTGCCTGTGGACTAGCGGGGGGGGCTTTAAATGAGCAGTTCTTC